This T cell receptor (beta chain) emerged from a study of beta chain features in type 1 diabetes. Points from the study as a whole: Healthy donors had naive, central memory and Treg TCRB repertoires that appeared less similar than those seen among patients. Because the template was cDNA, high-expressing cells might be over-represented.

Isolated RNA was reverse transcribed in full, so expressed TCRB transcripts were sequenced. The protocol was immunoSEQ multiplex PCR, while the TCRdb copy is restricted to in-frame clones and leaves out a portion. Among a few hundred thousand clones listed, about 20% were seen once. This clone appeared a few times. Its target is not known. This CDR3 is built from 14 residues. V was trimmed by 3 bases and J by 1 base, leaving 12 bases between them. Germline CDR1 SQVTM, CDR2 ANQGSEA. Sorting gave populations that all exceeded 95% purity. The chain uses TRBV29-1 and TRBJ2-5; TRBD2 might be the D (6 bases). The sequencing sample was made of naive CD4+ T cells from blood. The TCR comes from a woman aged 18-35 years in good health. CDR3 loop: CSVEAGPLQETQYF. CDR3 nucleotides: TGCAGCGTTGAGGCGGGACCGCTCCAAGAGACCCAGTACTTC. The complete variable domain, with remaining parts taken from reference TRBV29-1 and TRBJ2-5, reads SAVISQKPSRDICQRGTSLTIQCQVDSQVTMMFWYRQQPGQSLTLIATANQGSEATYESGFVIDKFPISRPNLTFSTLTVSNMSPEDSSIYLCSVEAGPLQETQYFGPGTRLLVL.